This entry concerns a single T cell receptor beta chain. The source of the sample is a study of cytomegalovirus exposure and HLA in healthy donors. The PCR made use of 60 Vbeta and 13 Jbeta primers. Method: immunoSEQ multiplex PCR; TCRdb's copy keeps in-frame clones and lacks some. The table lists around 120,000 clones, roughly four fifths of them singletons. The V end lost 6 bases, the J end lost 1 base, and 11 bases lay between the germline ends. The germline gives CDR1 SGHTS, CDR2 YDEGEE. This CDR3 spans 15 amino acids. What was sequenced was PBMCs. This chain joins TRBV5-8 and TRBJ1-6; D may be TRBD1 (6 bases). The sequence came from a boy aged 2 to 9 in good health and CMV-seronegative. The CDR3 is CASNLQGSYNSPLHF. CDR3 nucleotides: TGTGCCAGCAATTTACAGGGATCCTATAATTCACCCCTCCACTTT.